The T cell receptor (beta chain) described here comes from a study of cytomegalovirus exposure and HLA in healthy donors. Broader study findings: Among TCR beta chains, those listed as cytomegalovirus-associated numbered over 150. A later analysis linked a missense DCLRE1C variant to TCR beta V- and J-gene trimming.

The CDR3 spans 12 residues. V shed 10 bases and J shed 0 bases, with 5 bases lying between them. CDR1 and CDR2 from the germline V gene are SGHNT and YYREEE (reference sequence). This clone was detected only a few times. Its antigen is not known. These donors, healthy bone marrow donors, were studied. Both 60 Vbeta primers and 13 Jbeta primers went into the PCR. Using immunoSEQ multiplex PCR, the repertoire was profiled, and TCRdb retains in-frame clones only, with some absent. The data show 150,000 to 200,000 clones, with 60% to 80% seen just once and roughly 7.1% held by the top ten. This sequence originates from a woman between 40 and 50 years old in good health and CMV-seropositive. Material: PBMCs. The chain links TRBV5-4 to TRBJ2-6, with no clear D. CDR3 in DNA: TGTGCCGCTAACTCTGGGGCCAACGTCCTGACTTTC. It specifies CAANSGANVLTF.